The subject of this entry is one TCR beta chain. The antigen is not known. These data are taken from a study of CD4 T cell repertoires in COVID-19. Study-wide context: After nine to ten days of IL-2 expansion, CFSE-low cells were relabeled and restimulated with other coronavirus spikes.

The ends lost 3 bases at V and 3 bases at J; junction bases unmatched: 3. Germline CDR1 and CDR2: SGHRS and YFSETQ. This CDR3 is 15 amino acids long. Sequencing was done directly on freshly isolated, uncultured memory T cells. Notes on the study in general: Sharing of several most expanded SARS-CoV-2-reactive clonotypes across memory subsets suggested intraclonal diversification. Some SARS-CoV-2 clonotypes, between about 6.5 and 26%, recurred in SARS-CoV and/or HKU1 cultures.

Clones were read by immunoSEQ multiplex PCR, and TCRdb kept only the in-frame ones, dropping some. This sample has about 24,000 clones, with nearly 95% found just once. This receptor was obtained from a human donor who had COVID-19. The sample consisted of circulating follicular helper CD4+ T cells (cTfh) from blood, taken before the COVID-19 pandemic. The chain recombines TRBV5-1 with TRBJ2-2, with 9 bases that match TRBD2. CDR3: CASSWAGGDTGELFF. The CDR3 nucleotides read TGCGCCAGCAGCTGGGCGGGAGGGGACACCGGGGAGCTGTTTTTT.